The 24 T cell receptor beta chains listed next were all sequenced from one sample in a study of blood T cells in healthy people across ages. Primers used in a second PCR of about 7 to 12 cycles were a sample-barcoded 5' primer and a J-beta primer mix. TCRdb called the 5' RACE reads again in MiXCR, with one record for every CDR3 protein. The sample has more than 900,000 distinct CDR3 sequences, about 23% seen once. These data were also reused for a study on T cells of mothers and their children.

Sequenced input: blood. All receptors derive from a girl aged 2 to 10 in good health.

The V call is TRBV20-1, the J call TRBJ1-2; D unclear. V lost 3 bases and J lost 4, with 12 bases in between. Germline V gene sequence: CDR1 DFQATT, CDR2 SNEGSKA (reference sequence). The CDR3 has 13 residues. The CDR3 DNA reads as TGCAGTGCTAGTCCCATAAATAGCTATGGCTACACCTTC. This encodes CSASPINSYGYTF.

This sequence joins TRBV28 and TRBJ2-5; possibly TRBD1 for D (6 bases). The J call is in doubt because the DNA end fits TRBJ2-7 better. There are 19 residues in the CDR3. Germline assignment: CDR1 MDHEN and CDR2 SYDVKM. The CDR3 nucleotides read TGTGCCAGCAGTCCGAAACAGGGTGGAAAAAAAGCCGCAGCCTACGAGCAGTACTTC. Its protein product is CASSPKQGGKKAAAYEQYF.

In its sample, this clonotype was seen a few times. The CDR3 is CASPRTGVEGETQYF. As DNA, the CDR3 is TGTGCCAGCCCTCGGACAGGCGTAGAAGGAGAGACCCAGTACTTC. V usage is TRBV12-3 or TRBV12-4 and J usage is TRBJ2-5, with 7 bases lining up with TRBD1. V trimming: 8 bases; J trimming: 4 bases; junction bases outside the gene matches: 13. The CDR3 loop spans 15 amino acids.

The chain couples TRBV28 to TRBJ1-1, with D perhaps TRBD1 (5 bases). Trimming removed 6 bases at V and 1 base at J, with 15 bases between. The CDR3 loop spans 15 amino acids. Germline values: CDR1 MDHEN, CDR2 SYDVKM. The CDR3 sequence is CASSNGHPGNTEAFF. The CDR3 bases are TGTGCCAGCAGCAACGGACATCCAGGGAACACTGAAGCTTTCTTT. The whole variable domain, filled in from reference TRBV28 and TRBJ1-1, reads DVKVTQSSRYLVKRTGEKVFLECVQDMDHENMFWYRQDPGLGLRLIYFSYDVKMKEKGDIPEGYSVSREKKERFSLILESASTNQTSMYLCASSNGHPGNTEAFFGQGTRLTVV.

In its sample, this clonotype was seen a few times. The CDR3 DNA reads TGTGCCAGCAGCGTAACAAGGGGGTACACTGAAGCTTTCTTT. It yields the protein CASSVTRGYTEAFF. The chain carries TRBV5-6 and TRBJ1-1; D is perhaps TRBD1 (6 bases). CDR3 length: 14 residues. V shed 4 bases and J shed 3 bases, with 13 bases lying between them. CDR1 and CDR2 from the germline V gene are SGHDT and YYEEEE.

The rearrangement links TRBV6-6 to TRBJ2-5; D unclear. From germline, CDR1 is MNHNY and CDR2 SVGAGI (reference sequence). The CDR3 contains 11 residues. V was shortened by 7 bases and J by 11 bases, with 14 bases between the two germline ends. In DNA form, the CDR3 reads TGTGCCAGCAACCCTCCAGGAGAGCAGTACTTC. Translating it yields CASNPPGEQYF.

V and J are TRBV7-3 and TRBJ2-3; D may match TRBD1 or TRBD2 (6 bases each). V gave up 5 bases and J gave up 5 bases, with 14 bases separating them. CDR1 and CDR2 from the germline V gene are SGHTA and FQGTGA. The CDR3 has 14 amino acids. The CDR3 here is CASSAGQLRDTQYF. CDR3 nucleotides: TGTGCCAGCAGCGCGGGACAATTACGAGATACGCAGTATTTT.

A few counts support this clonotype. CDR3 in amino acids: CAIRRDSPYEQYF. CDR3 in DNA: TGTGCCATCAGACGGGACTCTCCCTACGAGCAGTACTTC. The rearrangement uses TRBV10-3 and TRBJ2-5; D is possibly TRBD2 (6 bases). Near its end, the DNA agrees better with TRBJ2-7, so the J call may be wrong. CDR1 is ENHRY and CDR2 is SYGVKD in the germline V gene. The CDR3 is made up of 13 amino acids.

A word on this clonotype: One end of the junction fails to match germline, which may point to a read error. The gene calls are TRBV20-1 and TRBJ2-1; D perhaps matches TRBD2 (5 bases). CDR1 is DFQATT, CDR2 SNEGSKA, per germline (reference sequence). CDR3 length: 13 residues. The CDR3 sequence is CSARDWTENEQFF. CDR3 sequence (DNA): TGTAGTGCTAGAGATTGGACTGAGAATGAGCAGTTCTTC.

This clonotype occurred a few times. This rearrangement joins TRBV27 to TRBJ2-7; the D gene is possibly TRBD2 (6 bases). Trimming shortened V by 2 bases and J by 4 bases, and 15 bases separated the two germline ends. The length of the CDR3 is 15 residues. Germline V gives CDR1 MNHEY, CDR2 SMNVEV (reference sequence). The CDR3 is CASSLAGKDGYEQYF. Written as DNA, the CDR3 is TGTGCCAGCAGTTTAGCGGGGAAGGACGGGTACGAGCAGTACTTC.

This clonotype was found once. The chain recombines TRBV12-3 or TRBV12-4 with TRBJ2-7; D might be TRBD1 (5 bases). This CDR3 is 15 amino acids long. Trimming took 5 bases from V and 1 from J, leaving 15 bases between them. Here the CDR3 DNA reads TGTGCCAGCAGTCCTGGGGCGGCCGTATCCTACGAGCAGTACTTC. Encoded protein: CASSPGAAVSYEQYF.

In its sample, this clonotype was seen a few times. The chain carries TRBV29-1 and TRBJ2-5; D might be TRBD2 (5 bases). Germline CDR1 SQVTM, CDR2 ANQGSEA. V shed 0 bases and J shed 1 base, with 15 bases lying between them. CDR3 length equals 16 residues. The DNA of the CDR3 is TGCAGCGTTGAAGATTTGGCGGAAGGGAGCCAAGAGACCCAGTACTTC. Amino acid sequence: CSVEDLAEGSQETQYF.

This clonotype has only a few counts. CDR3 in DNA: TGTGCCAGTTCTACAACTAATGAAAAACTGTTTTTT. Its translation: CASSTTNEKLFF. The chain carries TRBV6-1 and TRBJ1-4; D not certain. Germline CDR1 reads MNHNS; CDR2 reads SASEGT. This CDR3 is 12 amino acids long. Trimming removed 9 bases from V and 0 bases from J, with 5 bases in between.

This clonotype was observed a few times. The chain employs TRBV20-1 and TRBJ2-5; D uncertain. The end of the DNA fits TRBJ2-7 better, so the J call may be wrong. This CDR3 region has 16 residues. Germline CDR1 DFQATT, CDR2 SNEGSKA (reference sequence). This CDR3 is CSARDMGPSLTYEQYF. CDR3 sequence (DNA): TGCAGTGCTAGAGATATGGGTCCGTCATTAACGTACGAGCAGTACTTC.

The CDR3: CASSSLLRDHEQYF. In nucleotides, the CDR3 is TGTGCCAGCAGCTCACTCCTCAGGGACCACGAGCAGTACTTC. V usage is TRBV28 and J usage is TRBJ2-7; D is perhaps TRBD1 or TRBD2 (5 bases each). V shed 6 bases and J shed 5 bases, with 17 bases lying between them. CDR1 is MDHEN and CDR2 is SYDVKM in the germline V gene. The CDR3 loop spans 14 amino acids.

This clonotype occurred a few times. The genes are TRBV12-3 or TRBV12-4 and TRBJ2-1; 9 nucleotides align to TRBD1. Trimming at V came to 6 bases and at J to 3 bases, leaving 6 bases not matched to a gene. CDR3 length equals 15 residues. The CDR3 DNA reads as TGTGCCAGCAGACCGGGGACAGGGAACTACAATGAGCAGTTCTTC. It translates to CASRPGTGNYNEQFF.

This clonotype was seen repeatedly, ten times or more. This chain uses TRBV15 with TRBJ2-3; either TRBD1 or TRBD2 may supply D (6 bases each). The V gene's germline CDR1 is LNHNV and CDR2 YYDKDF (reference sequence). The length of the CDR3 is 14 residues. V lost 6 bases, J lost 4 bases, and 14 bases lay in between. The CDR3 nucleotides are TGTGCCACCAGAGACCCGGGGGCAGCAGATACGCAGTATTTT. This sequence encodes CATRDPGAADTQYF.

CDR3 DNA sequence: TGCAGTGCTAGAGATAGGGCCCCGCTTCATCCCTCATCTAGCGATACGCAGTATTTT. It specifies CSARDRAPLHPSSSDTQYF. V gene TRBV20-1 combines with J gene TRBJ2-3, with D possibly matching TRBD2 (5 bases). The length of the CDR3 is 19 residues. V was trimmed by 0 bases and J by 6 bases, leaving 28 bases between them. CDR1 is DFQATT and CDR2 is SNEGSKA in the germline V gene (reference sequence).

V and J are TRBV3-1 and TRBJ2-1, with 11 positions matching TRBD2. V lost 2 bases, J lost 8 bases, and 8 bases stayed unmatched. CDR3 length: 16 amino acids. Looked up from germline, CDR1 is LGHDT and CDR2 is YNNKEL (reference sequence). The CDR3 reads CASSQQTSGSSHEQFF. The CDR3 DNA sequence: TGTGCCAGCAGCCAACAAACTAGCGGGAGCTCCCATGAGCAGTTCTTC.

This clonotype turned up a few times. The CDR3 here is CASRPQQGRYPSTDTQYF. In nucleotides, the CDR3 is TGTGCCAGCAGGCCCCAACAGGGGCGGTATCCTAGCACAGATACGCAGTATTTT. The chain combines TRBV12-3 or TRBV12-4 with TRBJ2-3, with TRBD1 identical over 7 bases. V lost 6 bases, J lost 0 bases, and 15 bases stayed unmatched. The CDR3 has 18 amino acids.

The chain has TRBV12-3 or TRBV12-4 and TRBJ2-1, with a weak D call TRBD2 (5 bases). The CDR3 runs to 15 residues. The germline V and J ends were trimmed by 4 bases and 0 bases, with 10 bases remaining between them. For the CDR3, the DNA is TGTGCCAGCAGTTCCCCGACTAACTCCTACAATGAGCAGTTCTTC. Translation gives CASSSPTNSYNEQFF.

The rearrangement links TRBV28 to TRBJ1-1; D uncertain. V shed 5 bases and J shed 6 bases, with 13 bases lying between them. Germline V gene sequence: CDR1 MDHEN, CDR2 SYDVKM. The CDR3 runs 13 residues. The CDR3 region is CASSQAGFAEAFF. The CDR3 nucleotides are TGTGCCAGCAGTCAGGCAGGATTCGCTGAAGCTTTCTTT.

The chain recombines TRBV7-8 with TRBJ2-6; D unclear. Deletions cut 5 bases from V and 3 bases from J, with 17 bases between. CDR3 length equals 17 residues. The germline gives CDR1 SGHVS, CDR2 FQNEAQ. The CDR3 protein is CASSPRVWGDGANVLTF. CDR3 in DNA: TGTGCCAGCAGCCCTCGAGTATGGGGTGATGGGGCCAACGTCCTGACTTTC. Complete variable domain (other parts from reference TRBV7-8 and TRBJ2-6): GAGVSQSPRYKVAKRGQDVALRCDPISGHVSLFWYQQALGQGPEFLTYFQNEAQLDKSGLPSDRFFAERPEGSVSTLKIQRTQQEDSAVYLCASSPRVWGDGANVLTFGAGSRLTVL.

The CDR3 protein is CSATGGGNTIYF. The DNA of the CDR3 is TGCAGTGCTACAGGGGGAGGAAACACCATATATTTT. This rearrangement joins TRBV20-1 to TRBJ1-3; TRBD1 matches 7 bases. Germline loops: CDR1 DFQATT, CDR2 SNEGSKA (reference sequence). The trim removed 4 bases at V and 4 bases at J, leaving 1 base unmatched. CDR3 length: 12 amino acids.